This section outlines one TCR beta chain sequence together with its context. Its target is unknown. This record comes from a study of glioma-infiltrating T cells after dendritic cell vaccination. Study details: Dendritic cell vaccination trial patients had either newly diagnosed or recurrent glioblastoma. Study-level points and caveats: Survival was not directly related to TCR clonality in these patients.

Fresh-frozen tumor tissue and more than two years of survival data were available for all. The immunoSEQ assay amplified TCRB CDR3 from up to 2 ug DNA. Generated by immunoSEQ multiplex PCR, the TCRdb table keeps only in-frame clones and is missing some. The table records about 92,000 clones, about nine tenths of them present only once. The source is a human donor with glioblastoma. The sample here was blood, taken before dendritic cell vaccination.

The CDR3 sequence: CASSIRTSPVEGHEQYF. CDR3 DNA: TGTGCCAGTAGTATAAGGACTAGTCCCGTGGAGGGTCACGAGCAGTACTTC. The chain combines TRBV19 with TRBJ2-7; 7 bases align to TRBD2. Germline CDR1 is LNHDA and CDR2 is SQIVND (reference sequence). Trimming cost V 2 bases and J 5 bases; bases outside gene matches: 15. The CDR3 covers 17 residues.